This T cell receptor (beta chain) was sequenced in a study of identical twins. This clonotype came up a few times. Template switching added a universal primer site; cDNA carried unique molecular identifiers. TCRdb re-called the 5' RACE reads with MiXCR, one entry per CDR3 protein. The sample yields some 790,000 distinct CDR3 sequences, 15% to 20% seen once. Per the germline V gene, CDR1 is DFQATT and CDR2 is SNEGSKA (reference sequence). The J segment lost 4 bases and the V segment lost 6 bases, leaving 12 bases of the junction unmatched. The CDR3 sequence is 15 residues long. These data were also filed under a second study, of T cells expressing NK-cell markers. This second study notes: The CD3+CD56-NKG2C+ fraction was also led by these clonotypes in several donors.

V usage is TRBV20-1 and J usage is TRBJ2-5, with 9 bases fitting TRBD2. Sequencing input: PBMCs. This sequence was found in a woman aged 18 to 35 in good health. The CDR3 DNA sequence: TGCAGTGCCCTGGACGGGCGGGGGGGGACAGAGACCCAGTACTTC. It codes for CSALDGRGGTETQYF.